This record concerns one T cell receptor (beta chain) sequence. Its antigen is still unknown. Methods used by the authors: Filtering differed because ImmunoSEQ produced junction-only sequences that carried no quality scores. TCRdb keeps only in-frame clones here, not all; method: immunoSEQ multiplex PCR. The V and J calls and clone size were taken over from that table, and D and trimming were inferred from the DNA. Of millions of clones detected, over 85% appear once; the ten largest clones hold roughly 0.36%. CDR1 is KGHSH and CDR2 is LQKENI in the germline V gene. The CDR3 is 15 residues long. V dropped 3 bases and J dropped 4 bases, with 15 bases sitting between them. This record belongs to a study of shared clonotypes between healthy human individuals. Whole-study results and caveats: In a handful of donors, roughly 5.2% of naive CD4 clonotypes appeared in common.

Those who donated were healthy HIV-negative adults, with no recent acute infections or vaccinations reported. Negatively enriched CD4+ T cells were divided by CD45RA into naive and memory. The gene calls are TRBV18 and TRBJ2-5; possibly TRBD1 for D (6 bases). This clonotype originated in a young man in good health. Some clones in this sample may be carry-over from other donors' samples. Sequenced: naive CD4+ T cells from PBMCs. Subset described: CD45RA+ positively selected. The CDR3 DNA is TGTGCCAGCTCACCGCAGGGGAAGGCCCGAGAGACCCAGTACTTC. This codes for CASSPQGKARETQYF.